The 27 T cell receptor beta chains listed next were all sequenced from one sample in a study of cytomegalovirus exposure and HLA in healthy donors. The PCR was carried out with 60 Vbeta primers and 13 Jbeta primers. Profiling relied on immunoSEQ multiplex PCR, and the TCRdb table lists in-frame clones only, not all of them. Altogether about 90,000 clones are present, 70% to 75% being singletons, with the ten largest covering 16%. Sequenced input: PBMCs. The source is a woman under 30 in good health and CMV-seropositive.

The sample holds a few counts of this clone. The chain is built from TRBV6-6 and TRBJ1-2; 7 bases align to TRBD1. V lost 11 bases to trimming and J lost 7 bases; unmatched junction nucleotides: 19. Looked up from germline, CDR1 is MNHNY and CDR2 is SVGAGI (reference sequence). The CDR3 consists of 15 residues. CDR3 nucleotide sequence: TGTGCCTCAGAGGGGCAACAGGGGACATGGAGTGGCTACACCTTC. This gives the protein CASEGQQGTWSGYTF.

V gene TRBV4-1 combines with J gene TRBJ1-1; possible D gene TRBD1, 6 bases. CDR1 and CDR2 (germline): MGHRA, YSYEKL. The CDR3 runs to 11 residues. Trimming cost V 6 bases and J 5 bases, with 7 bases left between them. The CDR3, as DNA: TGCGCCAGCAGTCAGGGGACTGAAGCTTTCTTT. Protein product: CASSQGTEAFF.

The chain couples TRBV7-9 to TRBJ2-2; no clear D gene. Per the germline V gene, CDR1 is SEHNR and CDR2 is FQNEAQ (reference sequence). The length of the CDR3 is 12 residues. V lost 1 base and J 8 bases, leaving 5 bases between the germline ends. The CDR3 region has the DNA TGTGCCAGCAGCTTAGTCGGTGGGGAGCTGTTTTTT. It is translated as CASSLVGGELFF. Variable domain in full (rest from reference TRBV7-9 and TRBJ2-2): DTGVSQNPRHKITKRGQNVTFRCDPISEHNRLYWYRQTLGQGPEFLTYFQNEAQLEKSRLLSDRFSAERPKGSFSTLEIQRTEQGDSAMYLCASSLVGGELFFGEGSRLTVL.

This rearrangement joins TRBV5-6 to TRBJ2-7; 7 nucleotides line up with TRBD1. CDR3 size: 11 residues. The germline V gene encodes CDR1 SGHDT and CDR2 YYEEEE. The V segment lost 5 bases and the J segment 4 bases; nucleotides outside the gene matches: 0. The CDR3 is CASRQGYEQYF. CDR3 bases: TGTGCCAGCAGACAGGGGTACGAGCAGTACTTC.

The CDR3 reads CASSPGWGTGYGYTF. The CDR3 nucleotides read TGTGCCAGCAGTCCCGGTTGGGGAACAGGATATGGCTACACCTTC. The chain recombines TRBV6-4 with TRBJ1-2; a weak D match, TRBD1 (5 bases). Germline V gene data show CDR1 as MRHNA and CDR2 as SNTAGT. Trimming removed 5 bases from V and 5 bases from J, with 18 bases in between. This CDR3 is 15 amino acids long.

This clone occurred a few times. The chain recombines TRBV7-9 with TRBJ2-1, with 11 bases matching TRBD2. The CDR3 totals 17 residues. The V segment lost 4 bases and the J segment 3 bases; nucleotides outside the gene matches: 8. Looked up from germline, CDR1 is SEHNR and CDR2 is FQNEAQ (reference sequence). CDR3 bases: TGTGCCAGCAGCTCCCCTGAAGGACTAGCGGGCTACAATGAGCAGTTCTTC. The encoded protein is CASSSPEGLAGYNEQFF.

This chain links TRBV11-2 with TRBJ2-3, with D perhaps TRBD1 (6 bases). V shed 3 bases and J shed 4 bases, with 14 bases lying between them. In germline, CDR1 is SGHAT, CDR2 FQNNGV. The CDR3 covers 15 residues. The chain's CDR3 is CASSFPGHAADTQYF. In nucleotides, the CDR3 is TGTGCCAGCAGCTTCCCGGGACATGCAGCAGATACGCAGTATTTT.

The chain has TRBV11-2 and TRBJ2-1, with 11 bases matching TRBD2. The V segment lost 5 bases and the J segment 7 bases; nucleotides outside the gene matches: 7. This CDR3 is built from 15 residues. Germline-derived CDR1 and CDR2 are SGHAT and FQNNGV. As DNA, the CDR3 is TGTGCCAGCAGCCCAACCACTAGCGGGAGAAATGAGCAGTTCTTC. This sequence encodes CASSPTTSGRNEQFF. Using reference TRBV11-2 and TRBJ2-1 for the parts outside the CDR3, the full variable domain is EAGVAQSPRYKIIEKRQSVAFWCNPISGHATLYWYQQILGQGPKLLIQFQNNGVVDDSQLPKDRFSAERLKGVDSTLKIQPAKLEDSAVYLCASSPTTSGRNEQFFGPGTRLTVL.

This clone was found a few times. This rearrangement joins TRBV5-1 to TRBJ1-2, with 7 bases matching TRBD1. The CDR3 length is 13 residues. Trimming removed 4 bases from V and 3 bases from J; junction bases left unmatched: 3. Germline lookup yields CDR1 SGHRS and CDR2 YFSETQ. Here the CDR3 DNA reads TGCGCCAGCAGCCTAGACAGGGACTATGGCTACACCTTC. This translates into CASSLDRDYGYTF.

This rearrangement joins TRBV30 to TRBJ1-1; D not certain. Trimming shortened V by 2 bases and J by 5 bases, and 9 bases separated the two germline ends. Looked up from germline, CDR1 is GTSNPN and CDR2 is SVGIG (reference sequence). The CDR3 extends over 12 amino acids. CDR3 in amino acids: CAWSRRGTEAFF. CDR3 in DNA: TGTGCCTGGAGTCGCAGAGGAACTGAAGCTTTCTTT.

DNA of the CDR3: TGTGCCATCAGTGAGTCCGGGGGAGGGAACACTGAAGCTTTCTTT. Translated, it gives CAISESGGGNTEAFF. The chain combines TRBV10-3 with TRBJ1-1, with D perhaps matching TRBD1 (5 bases). Trimming pared 0 bases from V and 1 base from J, leaving 9 bases between. CDR1 is ENHRY and CDR2 is SYGVKD in the germline V gene. There are 15 residues in the CDR3.

Points on this clone: The conserved final phenylalanine or tryptophan is absent from the CDR3, which likely points to a read error. No DNA is shown, since the ends of the CDR3 on it are uncertain; the CDR3 is the one TCRdb lists. The chain recombines TRBV4-3 with TRBJ2-3; TRBD2 is the table's D call, not checked against the DNA. CDR1 is LGHNA, CDR2 YSLEER, per germline. The CDR3 numbers 13 amino acids, ends counted. The CDR3 sequence: CASSPPRTRIPPL.

In regard to this clone: Other nucleotide sequences in the sample specify the same CDR3. The rearrangement uses TRBV6-5 and TRBJ2-7, with 9 bases fitting TRBD1. V shed 5 bases, J shed 0 bases, and the junction held 2 bases outside the gene matches. This CDR3 contains 14 residues. CDR1 and CDR2 from the germline V gene are MNHEY and SVGAGI. CDR3 nucleotides: TGTGCCAGCAGTCGACAGGGGGGCTCCTACGAGCAGTACTTC. This encodes CASSRQGGSYEQYF.

In DNA form, the CDR3 reads TGTGCCAGCAGCCAAGAGGGGGTGGCGGCGGGGGGGGTGGCAGATACGCAGTATTTT. Translated: CASSQEGVAAGGVADTQYF. This chain connects TRBV4-2 to TRBJ2-3; 9 bases are a match to TRBD2. Looked up from germline, CDR1 is LGHNA and CDR2 is YNFKEQ. CDR3 length equals 19 residues. The V and J ends lost 0 bases and 4 bases, in that order; junction bases with no gene match: 14.

The gene calls are TRBV7-2 and TRBJ1-3; D is ambiguous. This CDR3 region has 15 residues. The germline CDR1 and CDR2 sequences are SGHTA and FQGNSA. Deletions cut 5 bases from V and 0 bases from J, with 11 bases between. The DNA for the CDR3 is TGTGCCAGCAGCCGATTCGGAGACTCTGGAAACACCATATATTTT. Its translation: CASSRFGDSGNTIYF.

The V gene is TRBV2, the J gene TRBJ1-5; TRBD1 is a possible D gene (6 bases). Germline CDR1 SNHLY, CDR2 FYNNEI. The CDR3 contains 17 residues. V gave up 4 bases and J gave up 2 bases, with 18 bases separating them. The CDR3, as DNA: TGTGCCAGCAGTGTGGAACAGGGAGTGATGGGCAATCAGCCCCAGCATTTT. Translation: CASSVEQGVMGNQPQHF. Full variable domain (remainder filled in from reference TRBV2 and TRBJ1-5): EPEVTQTPSHQVTQMGQEVILRCVPISNHLYFYWYRQILGQKVEFLVSFYNNEISEKSEIFDDQFSVERPDGSNFTLKIRSTKLEDSAMYFCASSVEQGVMGNQPQHFGDGTRLSIL.

The chain is built from TRBV5-6 and TRBJ1-6; TRBD1 is a possible D gene (6 bases). The CDR3 covers 15 residues. Looked up from germline, CDR1 is SGHDT and CDR2 is YYEEEE. Trimming left V 3 bases short and J 4 bases short, with 11 bases between. The CDR3 coding sequence is TGTGCCAGCAGCTGGGGGCCGGGGTATAATTCACCCCTCCACTTT. Protein sequence: CASSWGPGYNSPLHF.

CDR3 DNA sequence: TGTGCCAGCAGCTTCCGGGACCAGGGGGCCTACGAGCAGTACTTC. This encodes CASSFRDQGAYEQYF. This sequence joins TRBV7-9 and TRBJ2-7; TRBD1 aligns across 7 bases. The CDR3 totals 15 residues. Germline V gives CDR1 SEHNR, CDR2 FQNEAQ (reference sequence). J lost 2 bases, V lost 3 bases, and 7 bases had no gene match.

This chain joins TRBV7-2 and TRBJ1-2, with D maybe TRBD1 (6 bases). V was trimmed by 5 bases and J by 5 bases, leaving 12 bases between them. Germline values: CDR1 SGHTA, CDR2 FQGNSA. The CDR3 covers 13 residues. DNA of the CDR3: TGTGCCAGCAGCCCTCCAGGGGTGTATGGCTACACCTTC. Its protein is CASSPPGVYGYTF.

The V and J genes are TRBV27 and TRBJ1-2; 9 bases are shared with TRBD1. V was pared by 3 bases and J by 7 bases, with 6 bases of the junction left unmatched. CDR1 and CDR2 from the germline V gene are MNHEY and SMNVEV (reference sequence). The CDR3 length is 14 residues. For the CDR3, the DNA is TGTGCCAGCAGTTTTCGGACAGGGGCGGGTGGCTACACCTTC. Its translation: CASSFRTGAGGYTF.

The rearrangement joins TRBV7-2 to TRBJ2-7; 7 nucleotides line up with TRBD2. V shed 3 bases, J shed 5 bases, and the junction held 13 bases outside the gene matches. The CDR3 is 16 residues long. From germline, CDR1 is SGHTA and CDR2 FQGNSA. The CDR3 loop reads CASSFGLAGEGHEQYF. CDR3 nucleotide sequence: TGTGCCAGCAGCTTCGGGCTGGCGGGAGAAGGTCACGAGCAGTACTTC.

The V call is TRBV7-7, the J call TRBJ2-3; D might be TRBD2 (5 bases). Trimming took off 1 base at V and 1 base at J, with 9 bases between the two ends. This CDR3 has 15 residues. CDR1 and CDR2 from the germline V gene are SSHAT and FNYEAQ (reference sequence). The CDR3 spells CASSLGVSGTDTQYF. The CDR3 DNA reads as TGTGCCAGCAGCTTAGGAGTTAGCGGCACAGATACGCAGTATTTT.

The chain uses TRBV15 and TRBJ2-3, with TRBD1 identical over 7 bases. The germline CDR1 and CDR2 sequences are LNHNV and YYDKDF (reference sequence). J gave up 2 bases and V 1 base, and 12 bases lay outside the gene matches. The CDR3 has 18 amino acids. DNA of the CDR3: TGTGCCACCAGCAGAGCGACGGGACAGATACCACCCACAGATACGCAGTATTTT. Protein product: CATSRATGQIPPTDTQYF.

This chain connects TRBV5-4 to TRBJ1-4; TRBD1 might be the D (5 bases). V was clipped by 0 bases and J by 6 bases, with 12 bases between them. The CDR3 spans 15 residues. Germline CDR1 is SGHNT and CDR2 is YYREEE (reference sequence). CDR3 bases: TGTGCCAGCAGCTTGGGGGGTGCACAGGATGAAAAACTGTTTTTT. This codes for CASSLGGAQDEKLFF. Supplemented by reference TRBV5-4 and TRBJ1-4, the full variable domain reads ETGVTQSPTHLIKTRGQQVTLRCSSQSGHNTVSWYQQALGQGPQFIFQYYREEENGRGNFPPRFSGLQFPNYSSELNVNALELDDSALYLCASSLGGAQDEKLFFGSGTQLSVL.

The chain is built from TRBV6-1 and TRBJ1-6; TRBD1 matches at 8 bases. After removal of 3 bases from V and 9 bases from J, the junction contained 7 bases not matched to a gene. From germline, CDR1 is MNHNS and CDR2 SASEGT. The CDR3 runs to 15 residues. Written as DNA, the CDR3 is TGTGCCAGCAGTGACGGGACAGGCATCGTTTCACCCCTCCACTTT. Translating gives CASSDGTGIVSPLHF.

This chain joins TRBV7-9 and TRBJ2-1, with D tentatively TRBD2 (6 bases). V lost 10 bases and J lost 8, with 15 bases in between. The germline V gene encodes CDR1 SEHNR and CDR2 FQNEAQ (reference sequence). The CDR3 extends over 12 amino acids. CDR3 in DNA: TGTGCCACGCATCGGGGGTTTGATGAGCAGTTCTTC. Amino acid sequence: CATHRGFDEQFF.

This chain connects TRBV9 to TRBJ2-3, with TRBD2 matching over 8 bases. The CDR3 is made up of 16 amino acids. The germline V gene encodes CDR1 SGDLS and CDR2 YYNGEE. The ends lost 4 bases at V and 2 bases at J; junction bases unmatched: 9. CDR3 residues: CASSPGLAGSTDTQYF. The CDR3 DNA reads as TGTGCCAGCAGCCCCGGGCTAGCGGGCTCCACAGATACGCAGTATTTT.